This T cell receptor beta chain was recovered during a study of human T cells and chemical hapten exposure. This CDR3 is 12 amino acids long. Trimming took 4 bases from V and 2 from J, leaving 7 bases between them. Germline V gives CDR1 SGDLS, CDR2 YYNGEE. MiXCR, run by TCRdb on the RACE reads, gives a single entry per CDR3 protein. The sample records about 40,000 distinct CDR3 sequences, less than 3.5% being singletons. Noted time point: patch test 2, 6 weeks after DPC sensitization. Treatment here: therapeutic diphenylcyclopropenone sensitization with weekly scalp DPC. This clonotype appeared many times.

This TCR derives from a man aged 40-55 years with alopecia areata. Some clones in this sample may be carry-over from other donors' samples. The sequences come from whole blood, collected in connection with sensitization to the hapten diphenylcyclopropenone (DPC). The rearrangement links TRBV9 to TRBJ2-7, with no clear D. For the CDR3, the DNA is TGTGCCAGCAGCCTAGACACCTACGAGCAGTACTTC. Protein product: CASSLDTYEQYF.